This T cell receptor beta chain is from a study of cytomegalovirus exposure and HLA in healthy donors. Study-wide findings and caveats: Earlier analysis found most TCR beta V segments productive about 87% or about 30% of the time. Later analysis demonstrated an association between a missense DCLRE1C variant and TCR beta V- and J-gene trimming. The majority of TCR sequences were rare, yet some public TCRs appeared in many donors.

60 Vbeta and 13 Jbeta primers were used in PCR. This table comes from immunoSEQ multiplex PCR, and its TCRdb copy is limited to in-frame clones, with some not included. The sample gives 120,000 or so clones, over 9.5% of which show up once; just over 4.5% is in the top ten. CDR1 is MGHRA, CDR2 YSYEKL, per germline. V lost 3 bases to trimming and J lost 5 bases, with 13 bases between them. The CDR3 sequence is 14 residues long. This clone was recorded a few times. Its antigen is as yet unknown. Sequencing was done on a sample of PBMCs. This receptor was obtained from a woman aged 18-29 years in good health and CMV-seropositive. This rearrangement joins TRBV4-1 to TRBJ1-1; D unresolved. CDR3 amino acids: CASSQAFSSTEAFF. DNA of the CDR3: TGCGCCAGCAGCCAGGCCTTTTCTTCGACTGAAGCTTTCTTT.